The 29 T cell receptor beta chains below come from one sample, sequenced in a study of Graves' ophthalmopathy and Graves' hyperthyroidism. The authors amplified TCR beta CDR3 regions, and they did so from RNA transcripts for repertoire sequencing. Amplification began with first-round RT-PCR using HTBI primers, then second-round multiplex PCR was performed. TCRdb reprocessed the multiplex PCR reads via MiXCR and lists one record per CDR3 protein. Here the sample spans a few hundred thousand distinct CDR3 sequences, roughly 15% being singletons. Sample: peripheral blood. These TCRs come from an adult man with Graves' ophthalmopathy.

This clonotype showed up just a few times. The chain has TRBV6-5 and TRBJ2-7, with 9 bases lining up with TRBD2. The germline gives CDR1 MNHEY, CDR2 SVGAGI. The CDR3 totals 14 residues. The ends lost 4 bases at V and 4 bases at J; junction bases unmatched: 5. The CDR3 nucleotides are TGTGCCAGCAGTTTCGCGGGAGGGCCTTACGAGCAGTACTTC. The encoded protein is CASSFAGGPYEQYF.

This chain links TRBV6-5 with TRBJ1-1; the D is unclear. The CDR3 has 16 amino acids. V lost 2 bases, J lost 5 bases, and 18 bases lay in between. Looked up from germline, CDR1 is MNHEY and CDR2 is SVGAGI. CDR3 nucleotides: TGTGCCAGCAGTTACAACCCTCGTCGCGCTTGGACTGAAGCTTTCTTT. Residues: CASSYNPRRAWTEAFF.

This clonotype has ten or more counts. CDR3 protein: CAISRANTEAFF. In DNA, the CDR3 is TGTGCCATCTCTCGCGCCAACACTGAAGCTTTCTTT. This chain uses TRBV10-3 with TRBJ1-1; D is unclear. CDR1 ENHRY and CDR2 SYGVKD come from the germline V gene. There are 12 residues in the CDR3. Between the trimmed V and J ends, which lost 8 bases and 2 bases, there was a span of 9 bases.

This clonotype was observed many times. This chain uses TRBV4-1 with TRBJ1-5; D might be TRBD1 (6 bases). From germline, CDR1 is MGHRA and CDR2 YSYEKL. The CDR3 contains 16 residues. Trimming took 1 base from V and 2 from J, leaving 12 bases between them. CDR3 nucleotides: TGCGCCAGCAGCCAAGCCTGGGGGGGCGGCAATCAGCCCCAGCATTTT. Translating gives CASSQAWGGGNQPQHF.

This clonotype has a count of ten or more. V is TRBV29-1 and J is TRBJ2-7; 8 bases line up with TRBD1. V was pared by 4 bases and J by 5 bases, with 7 bases of the junction left unmatched. The CDR3 sequence is 13 residues long. Germline assignment: CDR1 SQVTM and CDR2 ANQGSEA. The CDR3 loop is CSVVSGGDDEQYF. The CDR3 DNA reads TGCAGCGTTGTGTCAGGGGGCGACGACGAGCAGTACTTC.

This chain links TRBV20-1 with TRBJ2-5; TRBD2 is a possible D gene (5 bases). Per germline, CDR1 DFQATT and CDR2 SNEGSKA (reference sequence). V shed 7 bases and J shed 4 bases, with 13 bases lying between them. The CDR3 spans 12 residues. DNA for the CDR3: TGCAGTGGGGCGGGTTCGGGAGAGACCCAGTACTTC. Protein product: CSGAGSGETQYF.

This chain uses TRBV7-2 with TRBJ1-1; 9 bases line up with TRBD1. The V and J ends lost 5 bases and 4 bases, in that order; junction bases with no gene match: 8. Germline CDR1 is SGHTA and CDR2 is FQGNSA. This CDR3 region has 15 residues. The CDR3 protein is CASSNFNRGLTEAFF. CDR3 coding DNA: TGTGCCAGCAGCAATTTTAACAGGGGGCTCACTGAAGCTTTCTTT.

This clonotype was counted at least ten times. The chain carries TRBV5-1 and TRBJ2-4; TRBD2 is a possible D gene (5 bases). Trimming stripped 4 bases from V and 6 bases from J, with 17 bases between. Germline assignment: CDR1 SGHRS and CDR2 YFSETQ. The CDR3 has 15 residues. CDR3 sequence reads: CASSLDISAGNIQYF. As DNA, the CDR3 is TGCGCCAGCAGCCTGGATATTAGCGCTGGAAACATTCAGTACTTC.

This clonotype occurred once. This clone may be a read error of a much larger clone one base away. The J gene is TRBJ1-2, the V gene TRBV28; a weak D match, TRBD1 (5 bases). CDR1 is MDHEN, CDR2 SYDVKM, per germline. This CDR3 spans 14 amino acids. The V gene lost 5 bases and the J gene lost 5 bases, with 15 bases spanning the gap. The CDR3 DNA reads as TGTGCCAGCAGTCGCCAGGGTGAAAGGTATGGCTACACCTTC. This codes for CASSRQGERYGYTF.

In this sample, this clonotype turned up many times. The CDR3 sequence is CAWSGGWGEAEAFF. The CDR3 DNA reads as TGTGCCTGGAGTGGGGGTTGGGGGGAGGCTGAAGCTTTCTTT. The J gene is TRBJ1-1, the V gene TRBV30, with TRBD1 as a possible D gene (5 bases). The V end was cut by 1 base, the J end by 6 bases, with 15 bases between. Germline V lookup: CDR1 GTSNPN, CDR2 SVGIG (reference sequence). The CDR3 consists of 14 residues.

This clonotype was observed many times. The chain uses TRBV24-1 and TRBJ2-3; D remains ambiguous. This CDR3 has 14 amino acids. V was cut by 4 bases and J by 3 bases, with 10 bases left in between. Germline lookup yields CDR1 KGHDR and CDR2 SFDVKD. CDR3 residues: CATSDASRTDTQYF. The CDR3, as DNA: TGTGCCACCAGTGACGCCTCGCGAACAGATACGCAGTATTTT.

Ten or more counts support this clonotype. At one of its ends the junction is not consistent with the germline gene, which may arise from a read error. This chain links TRBV28 with TRBJ2-7; D may be TRBD1 (6 bases). Germline-derived CDR1 and CDR2 are MDHEN and SYDVKM. The CDR3 consists of 15 residues. This CDR3 reads CASVRRARGSYEQCF. CDR3 DNA: TGTGCCAGCGTCCGACGGGCCAGGGGTTCCTACGAGCAGTGCTTC.

This clonotype was seen at least ten times. The chain uses TRBV11-2 and TRBJ2-4; 10 nucleotides match TRBD1. V lost 5 bases, J lost 3 bases, and 4 bases stayed unmatched. Germline CDR1 is SGHAT and CDR2 is FQNNGV. The CDR3 contains 15 residues. The CDR3 loop reads CASSRDRGDKNIQYF. In DNA, the CDR3 is TGTGCCAGCAGCCGGGACAGGGGTGACAAAAACATTCAGTACTTC.

The table lists this clonotype with many counts. The chain carries TRBV2 and TRBJ2-7; 9 nucleotides align to TRBD1. The V segment lost 4 bases and the J segment 4 bases; nucleotides outside the gene matches: 2. The CDR3 has 13 amino acids. Germline CDR1 is SNHLY and CDR2 is FYNNEI. This CDR3 is CASSADRGYEQYF. In DNA, the CDR3 is TGTGCCAGCAGTGCCGACAGGGGGTACGAGCAGTACTTC.

In the case of this clonotype: It may be a read error: a sequence one base away is much more abundant. The chain carries TRBV7-9 and TRBJ2-7, with D unclear. Germline CDR1 is SEHNR and CDR2 is FQNEAQ (reference sequence). CDR3 length: 15 residues. CDR3 in amino acids: CVSSLVGSSTDEQYF. CDR3 nucleotide sequence: TGTGTCAGCAGCTTAGTCGGCAGTTCTACGGACGAGCAGTACTTC.

The chain carries TRBV6-1 and TRBJ1-3; D ambiguous. This CDR3 comprises 11 residues. CDR1 is MNHNS, CDR2 SASEGT, per germline. Trimming cost V 11 bases and J 4 bases, with 9 bases left between them. This CDR3 is CAGLRGNTIYF. CDR3 nucleotides: TGTGCCGGCCTCCGGGGAAACACCATATATTTT.

There are many counts of this clonotype. The CDR3 DNA follows: TGTGCCAGCAGCCAAAATCACAGGGCGGAAGAGACCCAGTACTTC. Translated, it gives CASSQNHRAEETQYF. V usage is TRBV3-1 and J usage is TRBJ2-5; tentatively, D is TRBD1 (6 bases). Germline V CDR1 and CDR2: LGHDT, YNNKEL (reference sequence). There are 15 residues in the CDR3. V was clipped by 2 bases and J by 3 bases, with 13 bases between them.

This clonotype was counted many times. The V and J genes are TRBV2 and TRBJ2-7, with 7 bases that match TRBD2. V dropped 6 bases and J dropped 2; count of bases not matched to a gene: 7. From germline, CDR1 is SNHLY and CDR2 FYNNEI. The CDR3 loop spans 14 amino acids. This CDR3 is CASSGWEGAYEQYF. For the CDR3, the DNA is TGTGCCAGCAGCGGCTGGGAGGGTGCCTACGAGCAGTACTTC.

This clonotype was detected ten times or more. This chain joins TRBV2 and TRBJ2-7; D tentatively reads TRBD1 or TRBD2 (6 bases each). The CDR3 sequence is 15 residues long. V shed 5 bases and J shed 1 base, with 15 bases lying between them. Germline V gene lookup returns CDR1 SNHLY and CDR2 FYNNEI. The CDR3 spells CASSPLGGSSYEQYF. The CDR3 DNA reads as TGTGCCAGCAGTCCATTAGGGGGGTCATCCTACGAGCAGTACTTC. The full variable domain, its missing parts supplied by reference TRBV2 and TRBJ2-7, is EPEVTQTPSHQVTQMGQEVILRCVPISNHLYFYWYRQILGQKVEFLVSFYNNEISEKSEIFDDQFSVERPDGSNFTLKIRSTKLEDSAMYFCASSPLGGSSYEQYFGPGTRLTVT.

This clonotype was detected ten times or more. The chain combines TRBV28 with TRBJ1-2; D is undetermined. The CDR3 has 10 residues. Germline values: CDR1 MDHEN, CDR2 SYDVKM. The V end was cut by 5 bases, the J end by 6 bases, with 4 bases between. DNA of the CDR3: TGTGCCAGCAGTCATAATGGCTACACCTTC. This gives the protein CASSHNGYTF.

The V call is TRBV12-3 or TRBV12-4, the J call TRBJ2-5; 8 bases are a match to TRBD2. The CDR3 runs 13 residues. After removal of 6 bases from V and 7 bases from J, the junction contained 7 bases not matched to a gene. CDR3 DNA: TGTGCCAGCAGGGACCCTAGCGGGCGGACCCAGTACTTC. Translation gives CASRDPSGRTQYF.

This clonotype was detected ten times or more. V and J are TRBV19 and TRBJ1-2; D remains ambiguous. CDR1 is LNHDA, CDR2 SQIVND, per germline (reference sequence). This CDR3 comprises 15 residues. The ends were cut back, 3 bases at V and 6 bases at J, with 17 bases in the middle. The CDR3 nucleotides read TGTGCCAGTAGTATTATTGGTCGGAAAGGAAATGGCTACACCTTC. It specifies CASSIIGRKGNGYTF.

This clonotype appeared many times. This sequence joins TRBV20-1 and TRBJ1-1; D unresolved. Germline assignment: CDR1 DFQATT and CDR2 SNEGSKA (reference sequence). V lost 3 bases and J 0 bases, leaving 17 bases between the germline ends. The CDR3 runs to 16 residues. The DNA of the CDR3 is TGCAGTGCTAGGTCGGGTGGCGGGTTGGTGAACACTGAAGCTTTCTTT. The encoded protein is CSARSGGGLVNTEAFF.

This clonotype appeared many times. This sequence joins TRBV11-2 and TRBJ2-5, with a weak D call TRBD2 (6 bases). The germline V and J ends were trimmed by 2 bases and 4 bases, with 14 bases remaining between them. The CDR3 spans 15 residues. Germline CDR1 reads SGHAT; CDR2 reads FQNNGV. The CDR3 sequence is CASSLRRGEIETQYF. Written as DNA, the CDR3 is TGTGCCAGCAGCTTACGCCGCGGGGAGATAGAGACCCAGTACTTC.

The chain couples TRBV6-1 to TRBJ1-5; 9 nucleotides line up with TRBD1. The V gene's germline CDR1 is MNHNS and CDR2 SASEGT. V shed 8 bases and J 4 bases; nucleotides not matched to a gene: 6. CDR3 length: 14 amino acids. In nucleotides, the CDR3 is TGTGCCAGCGGGACAGGGTTGGGGAATCAGCCCCAGCATTTT. It specifies CASGTGLGNQPQHF.

This clonotype has at least ten counts. This chain connects TRBV5-1 to TRBJ1-1; possibly TRBD1 for D (6 bases). Between the trimmed V and J ends, which lost 3 bases and 3 bases, there was a span of 15 bases. Germline CDR1 and CDR2: SGHRS and YFSETQ. There are 15 residues in the CDR3. In nucleotides, the CDR3 is TGCGCCAGCAGCTCGCAGATTCCAGGGGACACTGAAGCTTTCTTT. Its translation: CASSSQIPGDTEAFF.

This clonotype was counted many times. The chain uses TRBV30 and TRBJ1-2, with D unclear. The CDR3 has 12 amino acids. Germline CDR1 GTSNPN, CDR2 SVGIG (reference sequence). Trimming pared 3 bases from V and 6 bases from J, leaving 11 bases between. The CDR3 DNA reads as TGTGCCTGGAGCGACCTCCGCCATGGCTACACCTTC. Protein sequence: CAWSDLRHGYTF. The variable domain in full, completed from reference TRBV30 and TRBJ1-2, reads SQTIHQWPATLVQPVGSPLSLECTVEGTSNPNLYWYRQAAGRGLQLLFYSVGIGQISSEVPQNLSASRPQDRQFILSSKKLLLSDSGFYLCAWSDLRHGYTFGSGTRLTVV.

This chain joins TRBV27 and TRBJ1-2; 9 positions match TRBD1. CDR1 is MNHEY, CDR2 SMNVEV, per germline (reference sequence). This CDR3 region has 13 residues. V lost 4 bases, J lost 8 bases, and 5 bases stayed unmatched. CDR3 amino acids: CASSSGTGSGYTF. The CDR3 DNA is TGTGCCAGCAGTTCCGGGACAGGGAGCGGCTACACCTTC.

The sample holds many counts of this clonotype. The chain recombines TRBV19 with TRBJ1-2, with a tentative D call TRBD1 (5 bases). CDR3 size: 19 residues. Germline V gives CDR1 LNHDA, CDR2 SQIVND (reference sequence). Trimming removed 5 bases from V and 3 bases from J, with 28 bases in between. In DNA form, the CDR3 reads TGTGCCAGTAGTTTTGGCCCCGCGGGGGACCTCATAAGTTACTATGGCTACACCTTC. It codes for CASSFGPAGDLISYYGYTF.